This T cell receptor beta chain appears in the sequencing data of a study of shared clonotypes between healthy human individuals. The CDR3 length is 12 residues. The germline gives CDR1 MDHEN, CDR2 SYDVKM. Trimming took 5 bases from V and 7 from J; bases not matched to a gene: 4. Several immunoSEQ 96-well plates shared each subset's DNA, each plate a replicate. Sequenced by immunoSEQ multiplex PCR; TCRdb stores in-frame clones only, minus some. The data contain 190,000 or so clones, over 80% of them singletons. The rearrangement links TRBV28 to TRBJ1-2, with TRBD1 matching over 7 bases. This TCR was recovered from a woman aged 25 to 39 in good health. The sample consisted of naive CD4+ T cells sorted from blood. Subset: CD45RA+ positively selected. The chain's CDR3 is CASSPQGPGYTF. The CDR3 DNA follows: TGTGCCAGCAGTCCACAGGGGCCTGGCTACACCTTC.